This TCR beta chain appears in the sequencing data of a study of cytomegalovirus exposure and HLA in healthy donors. The PCR used 60 Vbeta and 13 Jbeta primers. TCRdb keeps only in-frame clones here, not all; method: immunoSEQ multiplex PCR. The sample has some 160,000 clones, just under 70% seen once. This TCR was recovered from a man aged 55-75 years in good health and CMV-seronegative. The sample taken for sequencing was PBMCs.

The CDR3 sequence: CASGGTENNSPLHF. The CDR3 nucleotides read TGTGCCAGTGGCGGGACGGAGAATAATTCACCCCTCCACTTT. This chain joins TRBV19 and TRBJ1-6; D may be TRBD1 (5 bases). From germline, CDR1 is LNHDA and CDR2 SQIVND (reference sequence). The V and J ends lost 8 bases and 5 bases respectively, with 13 bases between them. The CDR3 is made up of 14 amino acids.